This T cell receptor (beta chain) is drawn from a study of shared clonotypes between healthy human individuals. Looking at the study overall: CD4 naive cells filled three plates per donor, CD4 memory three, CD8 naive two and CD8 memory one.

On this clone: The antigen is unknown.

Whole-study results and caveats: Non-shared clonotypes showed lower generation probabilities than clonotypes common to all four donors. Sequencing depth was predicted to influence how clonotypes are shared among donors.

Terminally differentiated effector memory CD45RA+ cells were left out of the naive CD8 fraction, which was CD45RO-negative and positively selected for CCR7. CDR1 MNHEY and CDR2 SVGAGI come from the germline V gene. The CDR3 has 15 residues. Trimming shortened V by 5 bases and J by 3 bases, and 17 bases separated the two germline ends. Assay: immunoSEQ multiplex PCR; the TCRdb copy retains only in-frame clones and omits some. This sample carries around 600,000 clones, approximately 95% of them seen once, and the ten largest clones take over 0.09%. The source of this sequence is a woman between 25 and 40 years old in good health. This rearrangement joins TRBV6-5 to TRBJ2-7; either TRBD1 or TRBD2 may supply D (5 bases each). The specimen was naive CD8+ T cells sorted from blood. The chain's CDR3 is CASSIGTPPNYEQYF. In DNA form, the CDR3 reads TGTGCCAGCAGTATCGGGACCCCTCCGAACTACGAGCAGTACTTC.